This TCR beta chain emerged from a study of blood T cell repertoires in COVID-19. The overall study: Samples came from the United States, Italy and Spain, spanning acute and convalescent COVID-19. T cells, B-cell-depleted T cells, or PBMCs provided the cDNA or gDNA that served as material.

Per the study methods: Estimates of nucleated cell counts were drawn from the amplification of reference gene primers. The assay was immunoSEQ multiplex PCR, and TCRdb's table has in-frame clones only and misses some. V and J calls and clone size are as listed in that table; D and trimming were resolved from the DNA. Here the sample spans about 24,000 clones, about 86% being singletons. CDR3 length: 17 residues. Germline CDR1 and CDR2: SGHVS and FQNEAQ. V was shortened by 5 bases and J by 0 bases, with 18 bases between the two germline ends. The table lists this clone with a count of one. The sample taken for sequencing was peripheral blood. The TCR was taken from a human donor with acute or convalescent COVID-19. The donor label of this sample is uncertain. The chain links TRBV7-8 to TRBJ2-3, with D possibly TRBD1 on 7 matching bases. The DNA of the CDR3 is TGTGCCAGCAGCCCCGATGGGGGGACAGTTAGCACAGATACGCAGTATTTT. Its translation: CASSPDGGTVSTDTQYF.